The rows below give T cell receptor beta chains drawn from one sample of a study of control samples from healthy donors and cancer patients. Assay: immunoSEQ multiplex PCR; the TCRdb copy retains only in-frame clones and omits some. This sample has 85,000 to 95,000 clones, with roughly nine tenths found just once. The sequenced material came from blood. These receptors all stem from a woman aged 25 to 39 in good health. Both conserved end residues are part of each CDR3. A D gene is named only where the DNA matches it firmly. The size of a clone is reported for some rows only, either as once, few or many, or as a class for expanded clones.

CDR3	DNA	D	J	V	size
CASSPRHEQFF	TGTGCCAGCAGCCCTCGCCATGAGCAGTTCTTC	-	TRBJ2-1	TRBV7-2	-
CASSWGLGGNTIYF	TGTGCCAGCAGCTGGGGGCTAGGGGGAAACACCATATATTTT	-	TRBJ1-3	TRBV13	-
CASYEGGHSDTQYF	TGTGCCAGCTATGAGGGGGGGCATTCAGATACGCAGTATTTT	-	TRBJ2-3	TRBV6-5	-
CASSVGGRAGYTF	TGTGCCAGCAGCGTAGGCGGCAGGGCTGGCTACACCTTC	-	TRBJ1-2	TRBV9	once
CASRRTPGLAVYEQYF	TGTGCCAGCAGACGTACTCCGGGACTAGCGGTTTACGAGCAGTACTTC	TRBD2	TRBJ2-7	TRBV5-4	-
CASSFLAGGGVNEQFF	TGTGCCAGCAGCTTTCTGGCGGGAGGTGGGGTAAACGAGCAGTTCTTC	TRBD2	TRBJ2-1	TRBV5-4	-
CASSQGSTGRGSYNEQFF	TGTGCCAGCAGCCAAGGCTCTACGGGGAGGGGCTCCTACAATGAGCAGTTCTTC	TRBD2	TRBJ2-1	TRBV3-1/TRBV3-2	-
CASSTRGGFGQGASGYTF	TGTGCCAGCAGCACCAGAGGAGGTTTTGGACAGGGCGCAAGCGGCTACACCTTC	TRBD1	TRBJ1-2	TRBV2	once
CASSYGPAYYGYTF	TGTGCCAGCAGTTACGGACCGGCCTATTATGGCTACACCTTC	-	TRBJ1-2	TRBV6-5	-
CASSPRVSSYEQYF	TGTGCCAGCAGTCCCCGAGTTAGCTCCTACGAGCAGTACTTC	-	TRBJ2-7	TRBV27	-
CAISYRDYGYTF	TGTGCCATCAGTTACAGGGACTATGGCTACACCTTC	-	TRBJ1-2	TRBV10-3	-
CASSFGTANEQFF	TGTGCCAGCAGCTTTGGGACAGCCAATGAGCAGTTCTTC	TRBD1	TRBJ2-1	TRBV11-2	-
CASSSRTPGQVHEKLFF	TGTGCCAGCAGCTCAAGGACCCCGGGACAGGTTCATGAAAAACTGTTTTTT	TRBD1	TRBJ1-4	TRBV7-9	-
CASKGPRVYGYTF	TGTGCCAGCAAGGGACCCCGAGTCTATGGCTACACCTTC	-	TRBJ1-2	TRBV6-5	-
CASSSGLANYEQYF	TGTGCCAGCAGCTCGGGACTAGCGAATTACGAGCAGTACTTC	TRBD2	TRBJ2-7	TRBV13	-
CASSLAGLKTDTQYF	TGTGCCAGCAGCTTGGCCGGGCTAAAGACAGATACGCAGTATTTT	-	TRBJ2-3	TRBV5-8	few
CASSDRGSTDTQYF	TGTGCCAGCAGTGACAGGGGGAGTACAGATACGCAGTATTTT	TRBD1	TRBJ2-3	TRBV6-1	-
CASSQGPSERDTEAFF	TGTGCCAGCAGCCAAGGACCGTCGGAGAGGGACACTGAAGCTTTCTTT	-	TRBJ1-1	TRBV4-2	-
CASSSGLAGADPGFF	TGTGCCAGCAGCTCCGGACTAGCGGGCGCAGATCCGGGGTTCTTC	TRBD2	TRBJ2-1	TRBV7-9	-
CAWSVQGTTNEQFF	TGTGCCTGGAGTGTACAGGGGACTACCAATGAGCAGTTCTTC	-	TRBJ2-1	TRBV30	-
CASSPQGGQPQHF	TGTGCCAGCTCACCACAGGGGGGGCAGCCCCAGCATTTT	-	TRBJ1-5	TRBV18	-
CASRTQGAVTNEKLFF	TGTGCCAGCAGAACACAGGGGGCTGTGACTAATGAAAAACTGTTTTTT	TRBD1	TRBJ1-4	TRBV2	-